This T cell receptor beta chain came from a study of T cells in Graves' hyperthyroidism and ophthalmopathy. The CDR3 totals 14 residues. V was trimmed by 6 bases and J by 1 base, leaving 12 bases between them. Germline values: CDR1 MNHNS, CDR2 SASEGT. The TCR beta CDR3 regions underwent amplification using RNA transcripts as the source. The TCR CDR3 first-round RT-PCR relied on the HTBI primer set. TCRdb re-analysed the multiplex PCR reads in MiXCR, keeping a single row per CDR3 protein. The data hold about 210,000 distinct CDR3 sequences, with 17% observed a single time. This clonotype occurred many times.

Sequencing was carried out using blood. The receptor was isolated from a man between 45 and 60 years old with Graves' hyperthyroidism. The V gene is TRBV6-1, the J gene TRBJ1-1; D gene uncertain. The CDR3 reads CASRLIATNTEAFF. The CDR3 coding sequence is TGTGCCAGCAGGCTGATAGCGACGAACACTGAAGCTTTCTTT.